This T cell receptor beta chain was identified in a study of blood T cell repertoires in COVID-19. Study information: Sites in the United States, Italy and Spain provided acute and convalescent COVID-19 samples. In each case, the material was cDNA or gDNA derived from T cells, B-cell-depleted T cells, or PBMCs.

The length of the CDR3 is 14 residues. The J segment lost 4 bases and the V segment lost 3 bases, leaving 3 bases of the junction unmatched. CDR1 and CDR2 from the germline V gene are LNHDA and SQIVND (reference sequence). As processed by the authors: Nucleated cell number was recorded as an estimate derived from reference gene primer amplification. TCRdb's copy holds only in-frame clones and misses some; the assay was immunoSEQ multiplex PCR. For V, J and clone size, that table is used; D and trimming come from the DNA. The sample records more than 80,000 clones, 88% being singletons. The chain recombines TRBV19 with TRBJ1-5, with 7 bases aligning to TRBD1. The sequenced material came from peripheral blood. This clonotype originated in a man at least 80 years old with acute or convalescent COVID-19. The CDR3 region is CASSIRQGNQPQHF. DNA for the CDR3: TGTGCCAGTAGTATTCGACAGGGAAATCAGCCCCAGCATTTT.